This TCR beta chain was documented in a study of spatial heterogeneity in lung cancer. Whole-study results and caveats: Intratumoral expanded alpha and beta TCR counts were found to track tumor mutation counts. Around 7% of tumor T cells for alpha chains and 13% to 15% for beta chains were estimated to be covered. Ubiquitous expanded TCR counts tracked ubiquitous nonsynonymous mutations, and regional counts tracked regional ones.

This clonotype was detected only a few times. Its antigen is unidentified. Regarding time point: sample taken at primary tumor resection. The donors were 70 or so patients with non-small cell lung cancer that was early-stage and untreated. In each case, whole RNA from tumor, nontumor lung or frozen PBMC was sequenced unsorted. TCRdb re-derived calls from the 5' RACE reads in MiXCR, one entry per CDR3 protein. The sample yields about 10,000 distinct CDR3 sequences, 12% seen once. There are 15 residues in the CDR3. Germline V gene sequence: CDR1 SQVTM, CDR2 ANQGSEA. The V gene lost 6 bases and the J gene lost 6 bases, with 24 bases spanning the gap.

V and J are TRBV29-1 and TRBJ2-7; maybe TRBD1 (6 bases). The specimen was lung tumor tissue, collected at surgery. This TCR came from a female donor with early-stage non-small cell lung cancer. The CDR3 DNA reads TGCAGCGTGGCGAGGGGCACAGGGAAAGGGACCGAGCAGTACTTC. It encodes CSVARGTGKGTEQYF.